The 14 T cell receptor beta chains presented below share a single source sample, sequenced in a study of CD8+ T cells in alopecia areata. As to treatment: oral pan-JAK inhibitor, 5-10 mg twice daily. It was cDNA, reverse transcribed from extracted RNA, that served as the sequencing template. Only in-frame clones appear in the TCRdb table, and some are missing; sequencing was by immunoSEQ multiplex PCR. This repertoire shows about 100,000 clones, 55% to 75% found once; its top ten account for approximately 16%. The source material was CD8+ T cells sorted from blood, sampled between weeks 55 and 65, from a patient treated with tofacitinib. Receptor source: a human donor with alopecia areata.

The CDR3 region is CASSDSGGAGNEQFF. DNA for the CDR3: TGTGCCAGCAGCGATAGCGGGGGGGCGGGGAATGAGCAGTTCTTC. The rearrangement uses TRBV11-2 and TRBJ2-1; 11 positions match TRBD2. CDR3 length: 15 amino acids. V trimming: 5 bases; J trimming: 7 bases; junction bases outside the gene matches: 7. The V gene's germline CDR1 is SGHAT and CDR2 FQNNGV.

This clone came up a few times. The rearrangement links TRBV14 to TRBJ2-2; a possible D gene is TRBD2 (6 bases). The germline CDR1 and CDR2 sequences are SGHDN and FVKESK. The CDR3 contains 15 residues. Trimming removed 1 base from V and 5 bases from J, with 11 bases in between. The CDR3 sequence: CASSQGKGRTGELFF. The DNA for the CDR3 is TGTGCCAGCAGCCAAGGAAAGGGGAGGACCGGGGAGCTGTTTTTT.

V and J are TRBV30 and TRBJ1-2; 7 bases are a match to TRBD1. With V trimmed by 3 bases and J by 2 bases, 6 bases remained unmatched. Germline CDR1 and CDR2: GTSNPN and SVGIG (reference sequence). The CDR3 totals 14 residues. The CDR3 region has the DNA TGTGCCTGGAGCGCAGGGGGGGTGAACTATGGCTACACCTTC. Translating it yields CAWSAGGVNYGYTF.

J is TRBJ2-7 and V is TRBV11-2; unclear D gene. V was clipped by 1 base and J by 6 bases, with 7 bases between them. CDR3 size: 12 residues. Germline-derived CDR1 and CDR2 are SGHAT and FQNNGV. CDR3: CASSLGVLEQYF. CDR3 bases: TGTGCCAGCAGCTTAGGGGTTCTCGAGCAGTACTTC.

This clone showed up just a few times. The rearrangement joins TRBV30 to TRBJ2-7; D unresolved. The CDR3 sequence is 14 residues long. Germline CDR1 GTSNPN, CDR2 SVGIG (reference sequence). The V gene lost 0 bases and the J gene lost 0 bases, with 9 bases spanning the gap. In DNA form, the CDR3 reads TGTGCCTGGAGTGTCTGGCAGGACTCCTACGAGCAGTACTTC. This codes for CAWSVWQDSYEQYF.

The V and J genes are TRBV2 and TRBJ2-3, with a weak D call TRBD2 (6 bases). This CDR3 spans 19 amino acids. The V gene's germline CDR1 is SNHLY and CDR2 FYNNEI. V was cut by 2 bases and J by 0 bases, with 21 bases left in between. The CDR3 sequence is CASSELRGTQSHSTDTQYF. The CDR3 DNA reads TGTGCCAGCAGTGAACTTCGGGGGACGCAGTCCCATAGCACAGATACGCAGTATTTT.

CDR3 amino acids: CASSLAGAGEFF. The DNA for the CDR3 is TGTGCCAGCAGCTTGGCCGGGGCAGGGGAGTTCTTC. This chain links TRBV5-6 with TRBJ2-1; D is perhaps TRBD1 (6 bases). In germline, CDR1 is SGHDT, CDR2 YYEEEE. The CDR3 loop spans 12 amino acids. V was shortened by 0 bases and J by 14 bases, with 12 bases between the two germline ends.

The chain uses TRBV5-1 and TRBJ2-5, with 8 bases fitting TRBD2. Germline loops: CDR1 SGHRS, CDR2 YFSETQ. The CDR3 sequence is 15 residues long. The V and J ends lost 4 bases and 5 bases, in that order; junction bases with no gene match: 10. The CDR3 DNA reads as TGCGCCAGCAGCCAGGAGCGGGGGTCGTTGGAGACCCAGTACTTC. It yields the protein CASSQERGSLETQYF.

CDR3 DNA sequence: TGTGCCAGCAGCTCCCGGGACATACACAATGAGCAGTTCTTC. Its protein product is CASSSRDIHNEQFF. V gene TRBV27 combines with J gene TRBJ2-1; a weak D match, TRBD1 (6 bases). Germline V gene sequence: CDR1 MNHEY, CDR2 SMNVEV (reference sequence). CDR3 length: 14 residues. V was clipped by 6 bases and J by 5 bases, with 14 bases between them.

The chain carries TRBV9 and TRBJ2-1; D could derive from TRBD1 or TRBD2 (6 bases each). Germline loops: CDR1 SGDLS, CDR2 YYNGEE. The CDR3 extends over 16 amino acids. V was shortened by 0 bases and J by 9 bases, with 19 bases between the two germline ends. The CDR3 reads CASSVDPPGAGGEQFF. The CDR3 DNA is TGTGCCAGCAGCGTAGATCCCCCGGGGGCCGGAGGTGAGCAGTTCTTC.

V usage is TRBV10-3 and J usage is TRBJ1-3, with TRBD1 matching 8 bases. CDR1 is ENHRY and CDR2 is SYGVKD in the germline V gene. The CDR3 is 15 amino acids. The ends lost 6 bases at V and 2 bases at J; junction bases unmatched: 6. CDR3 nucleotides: TGTGCCATCAGAGACGACAGGGGCCCTGGAAACACCATATATTTT. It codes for CAIRDDRGPGNTIYF.

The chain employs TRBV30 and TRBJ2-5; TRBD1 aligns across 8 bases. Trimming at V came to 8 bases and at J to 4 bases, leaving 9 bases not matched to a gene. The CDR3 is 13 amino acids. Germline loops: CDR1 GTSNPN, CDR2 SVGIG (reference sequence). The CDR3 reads CARSPTGGETQYF. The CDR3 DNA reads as TGTGCCCGGTCACCTACAGGGGGAGAGACCCAGTACTTC.

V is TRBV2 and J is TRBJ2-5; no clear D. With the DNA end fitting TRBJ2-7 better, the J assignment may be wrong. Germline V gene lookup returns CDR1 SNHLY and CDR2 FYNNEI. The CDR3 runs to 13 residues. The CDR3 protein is CASSVGVTYEQYF. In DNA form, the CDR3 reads TGTGCCAGCAGTGTCGGAGTCACCTACGAGCAGTACTTC.

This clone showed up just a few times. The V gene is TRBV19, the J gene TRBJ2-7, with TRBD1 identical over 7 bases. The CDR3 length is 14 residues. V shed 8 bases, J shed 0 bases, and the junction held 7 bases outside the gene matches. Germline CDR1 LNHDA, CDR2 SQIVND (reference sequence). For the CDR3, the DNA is TGTGCCAGTTCCGGGACAGCTCTCTCCTACGAGCAGTACTTC. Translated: CASSGTALSYEQYF.